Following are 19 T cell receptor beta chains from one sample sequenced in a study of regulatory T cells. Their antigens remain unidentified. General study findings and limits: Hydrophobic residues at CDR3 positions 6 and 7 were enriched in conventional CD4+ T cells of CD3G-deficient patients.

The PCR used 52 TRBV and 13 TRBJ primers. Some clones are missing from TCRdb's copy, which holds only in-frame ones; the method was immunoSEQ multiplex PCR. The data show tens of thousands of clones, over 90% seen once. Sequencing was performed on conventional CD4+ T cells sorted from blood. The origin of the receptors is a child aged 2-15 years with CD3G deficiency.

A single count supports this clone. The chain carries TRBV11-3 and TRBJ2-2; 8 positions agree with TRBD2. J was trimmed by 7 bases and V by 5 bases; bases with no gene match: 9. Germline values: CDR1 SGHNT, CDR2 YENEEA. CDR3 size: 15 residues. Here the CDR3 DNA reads TGTGCCAGCAGCCTTAGCGGGAAAGTACACGGGGAGCTGTTTTTT. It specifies CASSLSGKVHGELFF.

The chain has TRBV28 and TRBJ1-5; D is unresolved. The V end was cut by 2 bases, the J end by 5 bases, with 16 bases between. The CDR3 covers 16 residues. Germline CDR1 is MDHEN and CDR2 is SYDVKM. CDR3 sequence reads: CASSLRPTLPHQPQHF. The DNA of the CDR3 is TGTGCCAGCAGTTTACGACCGACACTTCCCCATCAGCCCCAGCATTTT.

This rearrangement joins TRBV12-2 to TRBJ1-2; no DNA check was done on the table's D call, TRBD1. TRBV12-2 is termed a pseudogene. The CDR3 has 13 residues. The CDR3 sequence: CAGWTGGAHGYTF. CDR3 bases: TGTGCAGGATGGACAGGGGGCGCGCATGGCTACACCTTC.

The CDR3 protein is CASSSGDQPQHF. In DNA, the CDR3 is TGTGCCAGCAGTTCGGGAGATCAGCCCCAGCATTTT. J is TRBJ1-5 and V is TRBV28, with D hard to call. The CDR3 has 12 residues. The V end was cut by 4 bases, the J end by 5 bases, with 6 bases between. The germline V gene encodes CDR1 MDHEN and CDR2 SYDVKM. Full variable domain (missing parts from reference TRBV28 and TRBJ1-5): DVKVTQSSRYLVKRTGEKVFLECVQDMDHENMFWYRQDPGLGLRLIYFSYDVKMKEKGDIPEGYSVSREKKERFSLILESASTNQTSMYLCASSSGDQPQHFGDGTRLSIL.

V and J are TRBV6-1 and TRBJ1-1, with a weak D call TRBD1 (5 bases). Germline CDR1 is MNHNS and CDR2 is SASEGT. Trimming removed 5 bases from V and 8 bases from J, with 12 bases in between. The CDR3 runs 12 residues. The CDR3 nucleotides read TGTGCCAGCAGTAGAATAGGGACCGAAGCTTTCTTT. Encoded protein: CASSRIGTEAFF.

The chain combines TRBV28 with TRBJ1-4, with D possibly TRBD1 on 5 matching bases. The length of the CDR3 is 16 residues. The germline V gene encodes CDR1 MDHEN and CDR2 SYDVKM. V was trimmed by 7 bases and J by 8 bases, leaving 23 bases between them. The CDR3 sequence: CASTRHGAGNREKLFF. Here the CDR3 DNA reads TGTGCCAGCACCAGACACGGGGCGGGGAATAGGGAAAAACTGTTTTTT.

The CDR3 sequence is CASSLGLRAPEETQYF. The CDR3 nucleotides are TGCGCCAGCAGCCTAGGATTGAGAGCCCCCGAAGAGACCCAGTACTTC. The chain is built from TRBV5-1 and TRBJ2-5; no firm D call. The CDR3 is 16 residues long. CDR1 SGHRS and CDR2 YFSETQ come from the germline V gene. V was shortened by 4 bases and J by 3 bases, with 19 bases between the two germline ends.

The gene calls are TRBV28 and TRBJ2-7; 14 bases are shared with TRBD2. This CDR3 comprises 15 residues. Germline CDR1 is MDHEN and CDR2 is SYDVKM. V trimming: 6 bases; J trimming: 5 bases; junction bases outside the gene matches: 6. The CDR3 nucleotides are TGTGCCAGCAGCCGGACTAGCGGGAGGCTCCACGAGCAGTACTTC. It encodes CASSRTSGRLHEQYF.

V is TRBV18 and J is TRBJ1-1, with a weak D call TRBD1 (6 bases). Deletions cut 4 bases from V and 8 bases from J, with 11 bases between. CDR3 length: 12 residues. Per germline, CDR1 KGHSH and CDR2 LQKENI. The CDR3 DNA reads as TGTGCCAGCTCACAGAGGACAGCCGAAGCTTTCTTT. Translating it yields CASSQRTAEAFF.

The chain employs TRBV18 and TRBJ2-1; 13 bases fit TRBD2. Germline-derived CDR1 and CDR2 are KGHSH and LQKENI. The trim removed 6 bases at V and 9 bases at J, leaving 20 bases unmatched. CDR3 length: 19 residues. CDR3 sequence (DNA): TGTGCCAGCTCGTCACAGGCAACTAGCGGGAGGGAGACTCGCGGTGAGCAGTTCTTC. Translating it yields CASSSQATSGRETRGEQFF.

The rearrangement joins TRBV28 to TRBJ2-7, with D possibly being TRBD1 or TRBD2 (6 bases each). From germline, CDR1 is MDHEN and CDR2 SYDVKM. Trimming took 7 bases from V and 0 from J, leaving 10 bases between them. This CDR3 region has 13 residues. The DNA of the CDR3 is TGTGCCAGCATGGGGGGCGGCTCCTACGAGCAGTACTTC. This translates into CASMGGGSYEQYF.

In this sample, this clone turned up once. Here the CDR3 DNA reads TGTGCCAGCAGCCAGATAGGGGGGGCCAACGTCCTGACTTTC. Its protein product is CASSQIGGANVLTF. V and J are TRBV28 and TRBJ2-6, with D unclear. CDR3 length equals 14 residues. V was trimmed by 6 bases and J by 4 bases, leaving 10 bases between them. Germline CDR1 is MDHEN and CDR2 is SYDVKM.

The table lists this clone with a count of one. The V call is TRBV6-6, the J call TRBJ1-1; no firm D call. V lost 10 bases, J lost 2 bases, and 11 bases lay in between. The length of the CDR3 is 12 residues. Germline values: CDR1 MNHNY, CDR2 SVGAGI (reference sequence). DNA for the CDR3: TGTGCCACCATCAACTTCAACACTGAAGCTTTCTTT. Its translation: CATINFNTEAFF.

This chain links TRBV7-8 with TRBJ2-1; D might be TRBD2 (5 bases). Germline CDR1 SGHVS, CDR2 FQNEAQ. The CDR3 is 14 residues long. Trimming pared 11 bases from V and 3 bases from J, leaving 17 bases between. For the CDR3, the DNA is TGTGCCGGGGATCGGACTGTTAGCTACAATGAGCAGTTCTTC. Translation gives CAGDRTVSYNEQFF.

The CDR3 DNA follows: TGTGCCAGCAGTCCTCCGGGGGTGGACATTCAGTACTTC. This translates into CASSPPGVDIQYF. The chain joins TRBV28 to TRBJ2-4; perhaps TRBD2 as D (6 bases). This CDR3 is 13 amino acids long. The V gene's germline CDR1 is MDHEN and CDR2 SYDVKM. Trimming removed 5 bases at V and 8 bases at J, with 13 bases between. The full variable domain, completed using reference TRBV28 and TRBJ2-4, is DVKVTQSSRYLVKRTGEKVFLECVQDMDHENMFWYRQDPGLGLRLIYFSYDVKMKEKGDIPEGYSVSREKKERFSLILESASTNQTSMYLCASSPPGVDIQYFGAGTRLSVL.

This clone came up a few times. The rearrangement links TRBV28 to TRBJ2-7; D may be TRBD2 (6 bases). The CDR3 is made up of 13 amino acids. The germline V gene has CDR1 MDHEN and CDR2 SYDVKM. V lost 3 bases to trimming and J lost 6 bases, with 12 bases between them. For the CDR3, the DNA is TGTGCCAGCAGTTTCGGGCTAGCGCGCGAGCAGTACTTC. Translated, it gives CASSFGLAREQYF.

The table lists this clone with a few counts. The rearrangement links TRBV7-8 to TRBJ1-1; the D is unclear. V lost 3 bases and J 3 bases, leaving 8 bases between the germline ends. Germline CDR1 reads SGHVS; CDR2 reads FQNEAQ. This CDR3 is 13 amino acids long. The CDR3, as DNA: TGTGCCAGCAGCTTTAGGGAGGACACTGAAGCTTTCTTT. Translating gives CASSFREDTEAFF.

The CDR3 region is CASSLLARDEQYF. Written as DNA, the CDR3 is TGTGCCAGCAGCCTCCTAGCCCGGGACGAGCAGTACTTC. This rearrangement joins TRBV11-2 to TRBJ2-5, with D possibly TRBD2 on 5 matching bases. Gene TRBJ2-7 matches the end of the DNA better, so the J call may be wrong. CDR1 SGHAT and CDR2 FQNNGV come from the germline V gene. There are 13 residues in the CDR3.

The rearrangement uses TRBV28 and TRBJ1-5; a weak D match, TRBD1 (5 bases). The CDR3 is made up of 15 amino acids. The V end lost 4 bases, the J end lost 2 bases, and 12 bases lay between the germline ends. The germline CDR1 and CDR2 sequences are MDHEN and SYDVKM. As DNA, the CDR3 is TGTGCCAGCAGTTACGGGACGGTGGGCAATCAGCCCCAGCATTTT. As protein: CASSYGTVGNQPQHF.